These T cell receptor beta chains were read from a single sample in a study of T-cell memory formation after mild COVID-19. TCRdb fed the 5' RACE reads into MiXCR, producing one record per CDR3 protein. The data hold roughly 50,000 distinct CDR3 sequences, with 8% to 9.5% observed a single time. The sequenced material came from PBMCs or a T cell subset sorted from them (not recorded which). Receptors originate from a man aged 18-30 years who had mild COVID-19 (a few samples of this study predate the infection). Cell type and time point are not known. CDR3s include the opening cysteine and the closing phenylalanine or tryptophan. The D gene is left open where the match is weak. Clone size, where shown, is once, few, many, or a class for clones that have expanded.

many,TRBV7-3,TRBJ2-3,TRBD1,CASSGTGGSDTQYF,TGTGCCAGCAGCGGGACAGGGGGCTCAGATACGCAGTATTTT
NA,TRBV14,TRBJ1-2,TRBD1,CASSPPGTGLSYGYTF,TGTGCCAGCAGCCCGCCCGGGACAGGGTTATCCTATGGCTACACCTTC
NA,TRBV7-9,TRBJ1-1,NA,CASSGQKNTEAFF,TGTGCCAGCAGCGGACAGAAGAACACTGAAGCTTTCTTT
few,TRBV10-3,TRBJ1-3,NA,CAISPAGYSGNTIYF,TGTGCCATCAGTCCCGCGGGCTACTCTGGAAACACCATATATTTT
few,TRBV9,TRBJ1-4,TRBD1,CASSVGQGAGEKLFF,TGTGCCAGCAGCGTCGGGCAGGGGGCCGGGGAAAAACTGTTTTTT
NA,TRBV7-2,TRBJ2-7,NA,CASSLTSYYEQYF,TGTGCCAGCAGCTTAACTAGTTACTACGAGCAGTACTTC
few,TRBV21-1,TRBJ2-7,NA,CASSTEGEGHEQYF,TGTGCCAGCAGCACGGAGGGGGAGGGGCACGAGCAGTACTTC
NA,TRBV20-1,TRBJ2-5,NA,CSARGTNSQETQYF,TGCAGTGCTAGAGGGACAAATTCTCAAGAGACCCAGTACTTC
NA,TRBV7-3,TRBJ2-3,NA,CASSFGGALTDTQYF,TGTGCCAGCAGCTTTGGGGGGGCCCTCACAGATACGCAGTATTTT
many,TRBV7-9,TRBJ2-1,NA,CASSFVNEQFF,TGTGCCAGCAGCTTTGTTAATGAGCAGTTCTTC
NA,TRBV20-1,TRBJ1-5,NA,CSASQAAFRSGQPQHF,TGCAGTGCTAGTCAGGCGGCTTTCAGATCGGGACAGCCCCAGCATTTT
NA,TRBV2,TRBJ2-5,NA,CASSLGRQETQYF,TGTGCCAGCAGCCTGGGACGGCAAGAGACCCAGTACTTC
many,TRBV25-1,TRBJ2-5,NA,CASSDSEDWGETQYF,TGTGCCAGCAGTGATTCTGAGGACTGGGGGGAGACCCAGTACTTC
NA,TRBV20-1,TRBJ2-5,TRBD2,CSAGVAGGGGETQYF,TGCAGTGCTGGCGTAGCGGGGGGCGGCGGGGAGACCCAGTACTTC
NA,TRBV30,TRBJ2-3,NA,CAWGQDTQYF,TGTGCCTGGGGGCAAGATACGCAGTATTTT
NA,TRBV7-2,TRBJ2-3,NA,CASSLGSGDTQYF,TGTGCCAGCAGCTTAGGATCCGGGGATACGCAGTATTTT
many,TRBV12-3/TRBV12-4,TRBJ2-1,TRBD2,CASGDLGLAGAARYF,TGTGCCAGCGGTGATCTGGGACTAGCGGGGGCCGCTAGGTACTTC
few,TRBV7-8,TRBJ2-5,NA,CASSFLTAAQETQYF,TGTGCCAGCAGCTTTCTCACAGCGGCCCAAGAGACCCAGTACTTC
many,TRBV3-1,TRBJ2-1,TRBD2,CASSPTTSGGYNEQFF,TGTGCCAGCAGCCCGACGACTAGCGGGGGGTACAATGAGCAGTTCTTC
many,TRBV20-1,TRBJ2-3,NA,CSARVGGDTQYF,TGCAGTGCTAGAGTGGGGGGAGATACGCAGTATTTT
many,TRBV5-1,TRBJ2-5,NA,CASSPGPEQETQYF,TGCGCCAGCAGCCCGGGCCCCGAGCAAGAGACCCAGTACTTC
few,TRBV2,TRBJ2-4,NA,CASSRGGGKNIQYF,TGTGCCAGCAGCCGCGGAGGGGGGAAAAACATTCAGTACTTC
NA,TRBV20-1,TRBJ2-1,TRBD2,CSAALGLVRGEQFF,TGCAGTGCTGCCCTTGGACTAGTTAGGGGTGAGCAGTTCTTC
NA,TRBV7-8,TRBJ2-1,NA,CASSLAIDPKQFF,TGTGCCAGCAGCTTAGCGATAGATCCAAAGCAGTTCTTC
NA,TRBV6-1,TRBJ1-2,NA,CASSEESWLYGYTF,TGTGCCAGCAGTGAAGAGAGTTGGCTCTATGGCTACACCTTC
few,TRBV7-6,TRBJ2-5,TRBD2,CASRPSGGAETQYF,TGTGCCAGCCGGCCGAGCGGGGGGGCAGAGACCCAGTACTTC
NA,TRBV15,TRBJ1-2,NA,CATSRSLIQGEGSVNYGYTF,TGTGCCACCAGCAGATCCTTAATCCAGGGAGAGGGTAGCGTTAACTATGGCTACACCTTC
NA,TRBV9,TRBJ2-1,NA,CASSPSARGGGVSEQFF,TGTGCCAGCAGCCCCTCTGCCAGGGGGGGAGGGGTAAGTGAGCAGTTCTTC
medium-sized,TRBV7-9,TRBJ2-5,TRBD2,CASSPREGETQYF,TGTGCCAGCAGCCCTCGGGAGGGAGAGACCCAGTACTTC
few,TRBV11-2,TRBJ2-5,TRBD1,CASSLGTEQETQYF,TGTGCCAGCAGCTTGGGGACAGAGCAAGAGACCCAGTACTTC
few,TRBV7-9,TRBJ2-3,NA,CASSTNRGAGGDTQYF,TGTGCCAGCAGCACCAATCGGGGGGCCGGGGGAGATACGCAGTATTTT
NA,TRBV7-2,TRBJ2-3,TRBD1,CASSLLRTGEDTQYF,TGTGCCAGCAGCTTACTAAGGACAGGGGAAGATACGCAGTATTTT
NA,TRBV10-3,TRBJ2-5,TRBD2,CAISDPLAGGQETQYF,TGTGCCATCAGTGACCCACTAGCGGGGGGCCAAGAGACCCAGTACTTC
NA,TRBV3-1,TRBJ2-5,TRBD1,CASTSTGTETQYF,TGTGCCAGCACTTCGACAGGGACCGAGACCCAGTACTTC
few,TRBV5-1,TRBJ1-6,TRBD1,CASSLESPGQGIRGLYNSPLHF,TGCGCCAGCAGCTTGGAATCTCCAGGACAGGGGATTCGGGGCCTTTATAATTCACCCCTCCACTTT
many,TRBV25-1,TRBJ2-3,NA,CASTSGAGTDTQYF,TGTGCCAGCACATCAGGGGCTGGCACAGATACGCAGTATTTT
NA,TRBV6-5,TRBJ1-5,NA,CASSRAVGNQPQHF,TGTGCCAGCAGCCGAGCGGTGGGCAATCAGCCCCAGCATTTT
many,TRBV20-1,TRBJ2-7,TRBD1,CSARPLTGTDYEQYF,TGCAGTGCTAGACCGTTGACAGGGACAGACTACGAGCAGTACTTC
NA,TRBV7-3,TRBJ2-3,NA,CASSQRLGADTQYF,TGTGCCAGCAGCCAAAGGTTGGGCGCAGATACGCAGTATTTT
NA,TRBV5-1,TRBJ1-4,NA,CASSLIPSAEKLFF,TGCGCCAGCAGCTTGATCCCCAGTGCGGAAAAACTGTTTTTT
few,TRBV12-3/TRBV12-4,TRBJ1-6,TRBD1,CASSQTGGSSPLHF,TGTGCCAGCAGTCAAACAGGGGGCAGTTCACCCCTCCACTTT
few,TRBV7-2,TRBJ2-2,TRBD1,CASSFRTGVTGELFF,TGTGCCAGCAGCTTCCGGACAGGCGTCACCGGGGAGCTGTTTTTT
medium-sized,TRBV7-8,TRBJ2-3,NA,CASSLKRVLTDTQYF,TGTGCCAGCAGCTTAAAACGGGTTCTCACAGATACGCAGTATTTT
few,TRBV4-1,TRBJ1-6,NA,CASSQELESPLHF,TGCGCCAGCAGCCAAGAACTGGAGTCACCCCTCCACTTT
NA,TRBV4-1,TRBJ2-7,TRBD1,CASSRLGQAYEQYF,TGCGCCAGCAGCCGTCTCGGACAGGCCTACGAGCAGTACTTC
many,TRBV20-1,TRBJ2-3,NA,CSGGEPGADTQYF,TGCAGCGGAGGTGAACCTGGGGCGGATACGCAGTATTTT
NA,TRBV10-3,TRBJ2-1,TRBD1,CAIRWEETGTGADEQFF,TGTGCCATCAGATGGGAGGAAACCGGGACAGGGGCGGATGAGCAGTTCTTC
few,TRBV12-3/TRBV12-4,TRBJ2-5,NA,CASSLALGWGKETQYF,TGTGCCAGCAGTTTGGCCCTCGGGTGGGGAAAAGAGACCCAGTACTTC
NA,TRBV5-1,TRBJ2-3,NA,CASSPGTNHGDTQYF,TGCGCCAGCAGCCCGGGCACCAACCACGGAGATACGCAGTATTTT
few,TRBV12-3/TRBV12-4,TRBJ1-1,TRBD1,CASSLDRGSTEAFF,TGTGCCAGCAGCTTGGACAGGGGTAGCACTGAAGCTTTCTTT
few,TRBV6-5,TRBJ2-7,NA,CASSYSGGREDEQYF,TGTGCCAGCAGTTACTCTGGCGGCAGGGAAGACGAGCAGTACTTC